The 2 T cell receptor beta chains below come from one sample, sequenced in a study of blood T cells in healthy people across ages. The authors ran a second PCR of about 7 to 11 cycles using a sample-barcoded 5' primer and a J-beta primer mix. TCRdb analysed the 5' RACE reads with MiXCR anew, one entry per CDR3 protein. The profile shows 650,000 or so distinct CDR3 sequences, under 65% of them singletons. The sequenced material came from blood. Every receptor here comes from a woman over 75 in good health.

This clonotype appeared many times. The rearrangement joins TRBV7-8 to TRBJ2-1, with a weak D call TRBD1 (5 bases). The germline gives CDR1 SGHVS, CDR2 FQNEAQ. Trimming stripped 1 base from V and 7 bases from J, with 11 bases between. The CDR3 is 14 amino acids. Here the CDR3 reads CASSLVHGANEQFF. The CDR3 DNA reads TGTGCCAGCAGCTTAGTTCATGGGGCAAATGAGCAGTTCTTC.

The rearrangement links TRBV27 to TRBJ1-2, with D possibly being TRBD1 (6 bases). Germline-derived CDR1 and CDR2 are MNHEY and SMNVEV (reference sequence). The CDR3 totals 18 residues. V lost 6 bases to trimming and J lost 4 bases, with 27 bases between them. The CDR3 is CASRPLGGGGRSSYGYTF. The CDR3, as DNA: TGTGCCAGCAGGCCTTTAGGTGGGGGCGGGCGATCTAGCTATGGCTACACCTTC.